This is a list of T cell receptor beta chains from one sample in a study of T cell clonotyping in hematopoietic cell transplantation. Clones were sequenced by immunoSEQ multiplex PCR, and TCRdb holds only the in-frame ones, with some missing. This table has about 45,000 clones, around 83% appearing once. Specimen: peripheral blood mononuclear cells, collected before stem cell transplant. These receptors all come from a man between 60 and 75 years old with myelodysplastic syndrome. Some clones in this sample may be carry-over from other donors' samples. CDR3s include the opening cysteine and the closing phenylalanine or tryptophan. The order of the fields is V gene, clone size, D gene, J gene, CDR3 protein, CDR3 DNA. A D gene is named only where the DNA matches it firmly. Size values are once, few and many counts, or a class for expanded clones, and some rows have none.

>TRBV4-1|NA|TRBD2|TRBJ2-7
CASSQERGLAGALQYF
TGCGCCAGCAGCCAAGAGAGGGGACTAGCGGGGGCCCTGCAGTACTTC
>TRBV14|NA|NA|TRBJ2-7
CASSQAHSRYEQYF
TGTGCCAGCAGCCAAGCGCACTCCCGCTACGAGCAGTACTTC
>TRBV11-2|NA|TRBD2|TRBJ2-1
CASSLDGLAGGEQFF
TGTGCCAGCAGCTTAGATGGACTAGCGGGGGGCGAGCAGTTCTTC
>TRBV6-5|few|NA|TRBJ2-2
CASRLDPLAGELFF
TGTGCCAGCAGACTTGACCCGCTCGCCGGGGAGCTGTTTTTT
>TRBV6-6|once|NA|TRBJ2-1
CASSYSGAGSNEQFF
TGTGCCAGCAGTTACTCCGGGGCCGGTAGCAATGAGCAGTTCTTC
>TRBV5-6|NA|TRBD1|TRBJ2-5
CASSRDRGRSETQYF
TGTGCCAGCAGCCGGGACAGGGGGCGGTCGGAGACCCAGTACTTC
>TRBV7-2|NA|NA|TRBJ2-2
CASSSRTGELFF
TGTGCCAGCAGCTCCCGCACCGGGGAGCTGTTTTTT
>TRBV6-6|NA|TRBD1|TRBJ2-7
CASSYSGDSSYEQYF
TGTGCCAGCAGTTACTCTGGGGACAGCTCCTACGAGCAGTACTTC
>TRBV30|NA|NA|TRBJ1-2
CAWGGVLYGYTF
TGTGCCTGGGGGGGGGTCCTCTATGGCTACACCTTC
>TRBV11-2|NA|NA|TRBJ2-4
CASSSLALAKNIQYF
TGTGCCAGCAGCTCCCTAGCGTTGGCCAAAAACATTCAGTACTTC
>TRBV27|NA|NA|TRBJ2-1
CASSFNRDNEQFF
TGTGCCAGCAGTTTTAATCGGGACAATGAGCAGTTCTTC
>TRBV19|NA|NA|TRBJ2-7
CATSKESGYEQYF
TGTGCCACCTCAAAAGAGTCAGGTTACGAGCAGTACTTC
>TRBV11-2|NA|NA|TRBJ2-7
CASSLDPASHEQYF
TGTGCCAGCAGCTTAGACCCAGCGAGCCACGAGCAGTACTTC
>TRBV4-3|NA|NA|TRBJ1-5
CASSQYPKGDQPQHF
TGCGCCAGCAGCCAATATCCGAAGGGGGATCAGCCCCAGCATTTT
>TRBV25-1|NA|NA|TRBJ1-2
CASSESGPTTNYGYTF
TGTGCCAGCAGTGAATCTGGGCCAACTACTAACTATGGCTACACCTTC
>TRBV6-6|NA|TRBD1|TRBJ1-2
CASSATGGDYGYTF
TGTGCCAGCAGTGCGACAGGGGGCGACTATGGCTACACCTTC
>TRBV5-1|NA|TRBD1|TRBJ2-7
CASSRATGAFYEQYF
TGCGCCAGCAGCCGGGCGACAGGGGCGTTCTACGAGCAGTACTTC
>TRBV6-5|NA|NA|TRBJ1-4
CASSFYPGGDEKLFF
TGTGCCAGCAGTTTTTACCCCGGAGGCGATGAAAAACTGTTTTTT
>TRBV4-3|NA|NA|TRBJ2-1
CASSQDWGRGTLF
NA
>TRBV6-6|few|TRBD1|TRBJ1-4
CASSVRDRLPGLFF
TGTGCCAGCAGCGTCCGGGACAGACTCCCCGGACTGTTTTTT
>TRBV9|NA|NA|TRBJ1-1
CASSVAPLGNTEAFF
TGTGCCAGCAGCGTAGCACCGTTGGGGAACACTGAAGCTTTCTTT
>TRBV7-6|NA|TRBD1|TRBJ2-2
CASSLLFRGQNTGELFF
TGTGCCAGCAGCTTATTGTTCAGGGGGCAGAACACCGGGGAGCTGTTTTTT
>TRBV9|NA|NA|TRBJ2-1
CASSVVVDNSYNEQFF
TGTGCCAGCAGCGTAGTGGTGGACAACTCCTACAATGAGCAGTTCTTC
>TRBV4-1|NA|NA|TRBJ1-4
CASSQGFDLDNEKLFF
TGCGCCAGCAGCCAAGGTTTTGACTTGGACAATGAAAAACTGTTTTTT
>TRBV7-9|NA|NA|TRBJ2-2
CASSPTGTNTGELFF
TGTGCCAGCAGCCCTACAGGGACGAACACCGGGGAGCTGTTTTTT
>TRBV6-5|few|NA|TRBJ1-2
CASRDTDSHNYGYTF
TGTGCCAGCAGGGATACGGACAGCCATAACTATGGCTACACCTTC
>TRBV6-5|NA|TRBD2|TRBJ2-1
CASSTGLAGYNEQFF
TGTGCCAGCAGTACAGGACTAGCGGGCTACAATGAGCAGTTCTTC
>TRBV29-1|NA|NA|TRBJ2-3
CSVESWVGTDTQYF
TGCAGCGTTGAATCTTGGGTGGGAACAGATACGCAGTATTTT
>TRBV5-8|NA|NA|TRBJ1-5
CASSLVFQPQHF
TGTGCCAGCAGCTTGGTTTTTCAGCCCCAGCATTTT
>TRBV5-1|NA|NA|TRBJ1-6
CASSAGGVDGTVLFLHF
TGCGCCAGCAGCGCCGGGGGGGTCGACGGTACAGTTTTGTTCCTCCACTTT
>TRBV7-2|NA|NA|TRBJ2-3
CASMSGSDTQYF
TGTGCCAGCATGTCGGGGTCAGATACGCAGTATTTT
>TRBV7-3|NA|TRBD2|TRBJ2-5
CASSQIGGAQETQYF
TGTGCCAGCAGCCAAATCGGGGGGGCACAAGAGACCCAGTACTTC
>TRBV2|few|NA|TRBJ1-1
CASNPWGRNTEAFF
TGTGCCAGCAACCCTTGGGGGCGGAACACTGAAGCTTTCTTT
>TRBV7-9|NA|NA|TRBJ1-4
CASSLGEGGEKLFF
TGTGCCAGCAGCCTCGGCGAGGGGGGTGAAAAACTGTTTTTT
>TRBV7-2|NA|NA|TRBJ2-5
CASSLDPGGTQYF
TGTGCCAGCAGCTTAGACCCCGGGGGGACCCAGTACTTC
>TRBV7-3|NA|NA|TRBJ1-6
CASSLARNSPLHF
TGTGCCAGCAGCTTGGCAAGGAATTCACCCCTCCACTTT
>TRBV11-3|NA|NA|TRBJ2-3
CASSSPEGDTQYF
TGTGCCAGCAGCTCTCCCGAGGGGGATACGCAGTATTTT
>TRBV5-1|NA|TRBD1|TRBJ2-1
CASSEPNRGNEQFF
TGCGCCAGCAGCGAACCCAACAGGGGAAATGAGCAGTTCTTC
>TRBV19|NA|NA|TRBJ1-5
CASSIVSGPQHF
TGTGCCAGTAGTATAGTATCGGGGCCCCAGCATTTT
>TRBV28|NA|NA|TRBJ1-5
CASSQTGGGNQPQHF
TGTGCCAGCAGTCAAACAGGTGGAGGAAATCAGCCCCAGCATTTT
>TRBV30|NA|NA|TRBJ2-1
CAWSFGGRTRSDEQFF
TGTGCCTGGAGTTTCGGGGGGCGGACTAGAAGCGATGAGCAGTTCTTC
>TRBV2|NA|NA|TRBJ2-7
CASRGPGADPMRGSYEQYF
TGTGCCAGCAGGGGCCCGGGGGCGGACCCCATGCGGGGCTCCTACGAGCAGTACTTC
>TRBV20-1|NA|NA|TRBJ2-7
CSARLPGEQYF
TGCAGTGCTAGATTGCCGGGTGAGCAGTACTTC
>TRBV9|NA|NA|TRBJ1-1
CASSVAGVAEAFF
TGTGCCAGCAGCGTAGCTGGGGTGGCTGAAGCTTTCTTT
>TRBV11-3|NA|NA|TRBJ1-3
CASSLGAASSGNTIYF
TGTGCCAGCAGCCTTGGGGCGGCGAGCTCTGGAAACACCATATATTTT
>TRBV5-1|NA|NA|TRBJ1-1
CASSPTVMNTEAFF
TGCGCCAGCAGTCCTACAGTGATGAACACTGAAGCTTTCTTT
>TRBV6-1|few|NA|TRBJ1-1
CASTKQENTEAFF
TGTGCCAGCACTAAACAAGAGAACACTGAAGCTTTCTTT